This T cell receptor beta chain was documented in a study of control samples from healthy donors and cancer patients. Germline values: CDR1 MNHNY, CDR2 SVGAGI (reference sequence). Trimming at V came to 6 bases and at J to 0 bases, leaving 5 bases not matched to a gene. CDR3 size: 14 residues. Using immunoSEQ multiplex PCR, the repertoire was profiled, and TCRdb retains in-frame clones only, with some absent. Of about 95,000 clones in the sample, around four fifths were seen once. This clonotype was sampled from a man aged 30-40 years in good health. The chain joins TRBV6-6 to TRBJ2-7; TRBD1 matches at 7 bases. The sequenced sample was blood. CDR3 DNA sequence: TGTGCCAGCAGAAGGGGGCAGGACTCCTACGAGCAGTACTTC. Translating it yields CASRRGQDSYEQYF.